This T cell receptor (beta chain) was recorded in a study of blood T cell repertoires in COVID-19. Study background: Nucleic acid was either cDNA or gDNA, and it came from T cells, B-cell-depleted T cells, or PBMCs.

The CDR3 sequence is 15 residues long. The germline CDR1 and CDR2 sequences are MNHEY and SVGAGI. V lost 5 bases and J lost 4; bases outside the gene matches: 7. Authors' data handling: By means of reference gene primer amplification, nucleated cell counts were estimated. TCRdb's copy holds only in-frame clones and misses some; the assay was immunoSEQ multiplex PCR. D and trimming were read from the DNA, whereas the V and J calls and clone size are those reported in that table. The profile shows about 350,000 clones, almost 90% of them singletons. Study members were between roughly 18 and 89 years old and lived in 20 to 30 US regions.

The clonotype comes from a woman aged 25 to 39 who had been exposed to COVID-19. The sequenced material came from PBMCs or T cells enriched from blood (not recorded which). V and J are TRBV6-5 and TRBJ2-7; 11 nucleotides align to TRBD2. The CDR3 region is CASSPGLAGVYEQYF. In DNA, the CDR3 is TGTGCCAGCAGTCCAGGACTAGCGGGTGTGTACGAGCAGTACTTC.